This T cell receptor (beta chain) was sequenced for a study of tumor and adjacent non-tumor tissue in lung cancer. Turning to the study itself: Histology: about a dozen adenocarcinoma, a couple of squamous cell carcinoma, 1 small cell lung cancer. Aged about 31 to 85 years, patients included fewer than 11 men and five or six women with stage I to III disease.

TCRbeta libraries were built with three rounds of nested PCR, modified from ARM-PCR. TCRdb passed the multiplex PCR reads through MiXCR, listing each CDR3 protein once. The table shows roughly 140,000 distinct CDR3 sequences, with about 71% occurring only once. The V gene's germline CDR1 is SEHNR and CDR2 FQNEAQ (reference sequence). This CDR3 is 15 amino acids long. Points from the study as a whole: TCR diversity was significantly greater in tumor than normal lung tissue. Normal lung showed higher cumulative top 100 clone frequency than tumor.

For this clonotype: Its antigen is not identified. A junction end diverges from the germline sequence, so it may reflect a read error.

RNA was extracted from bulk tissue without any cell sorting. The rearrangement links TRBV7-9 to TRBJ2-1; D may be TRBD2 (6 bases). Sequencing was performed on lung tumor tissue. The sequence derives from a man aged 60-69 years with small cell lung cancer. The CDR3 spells CAGSPGEGSYNEQFF. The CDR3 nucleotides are TGTGCCGGCAGCCCGGGAGAGGGTTCCTACAATGAGCAGTTCTTC.